The 25 T cell receptor beta chains presented below share a single source sample, sequenced in a study of shared clonotypes between healthy human individuals. Only in-frame clones appear in the TCRdb table, and some are missing; sequencing was by immunoSEQ multiplex PCR. The profile shows fewer than 2.5 million clones, roughly 93% of them singletons. Sequencing used naive CD4+ T cells from PBMCs. Subset given: CD45RA+ positively selected. The receptors shown here come from a young man in good health. Some clones in this sample may be carry-over from other donors' samples.

V is TRBV5-6 and J is TRBJ2-3; TRBD1 is a possible D gene (6 bases). The CDR3 has 16 residues. With 3 bases removed from V and 0 bases from J, the gap between germline ends came to 14 bases. Germline V gene lookup returns CDR1 SGHDT and CDR2 YYEEEE. CDR3 protein: CASSSSTGTSTDTQYF. In DNA, the CDR3 is TGTGCCAGCAGCTCGTCGACAGGTACTAGCACAGATACGCAGTATTTT.

This chain connects TRBV6-6 to TRBJ1-5; tentative D call: TRBD1 (6 bases). Looked up from germline, CDR1 is MNHNY and CDR2 is SVGAGI (reference sequence). The CDR3 is 14 amino acids. V was pared by 5 bases and J by 4 bases, with 12 bases between. CDR3: CASSPQGWNQPQHF. The DNA for the CDR3 is TGTGCCAGCAGTCCACAGGGATGGAATCAGCCCCAGCATTTT.

The genes are TRBV2 and TRBJ1-3; TRBD1 aligns across 7 bases. The ends lost 4 bases at V and 2 bases at J; junction bases unmatched: 5. The CDR3 spans 15 residues. CDR1 SNHLY and CDR2 FYNNEI come from the germline V gene. This CDR3 is CASSATGAPGNTIYF. The CDR3 nucleotides are TGTGCCAGCAGTGCTACAGGGGCCCCTGGAAACACCATATATTTT.

The V call is TRBV9, the J call TRBJ2-5, with TRBD1 as a possible D gene (6 bases). Trimming pared 3 bases from V and 3 bases from J, leaving 18 bases between. The germline CDR1 and CDR2 sequences are SGDLS and YYNGEE. This CDR3 region has 16 residues. The CDR3 nucleotides are TGTGCCAGCAGCGGGAACAGGGTTTTTGACGAAGAGACCCAGTACTTC. Amino acids: CASSGNRVFDEETQYF.

The chain is built from TRBV7-2 and TRBJ1-3, with TRBD1 matching over 7 bases. This CDR3 is built from 16 residues. The ends lost 1 base at V and 7 bases at J; junction bases unmatched: 10. CDR1 is SGHTA and CDR2 is FQGNSA in the germline V gene. The CDR3 bases are TGTGCCAGCAGCTTAGTAGGGACAGTTGGCCTCAACACCATATATTTT. Translation: CASSLVGTVGLNTIYF.

The chain combines TRBV4-1 with TRBJ2-3; 9 nucleotides align to TRBD1. The ends lost 2 bases at V and 1 base at J; junction bases unmatched: 1. Germline CDR1 reads MGHRA; CDR2 reads YSYEKL. The CDR3 covers 15 residues. The CDR3 DNA is TGCGCCAGCAGCCAAAGGGACAGGGGCACAGATACGCAGTATTTT. It codes for CASSQRDRGTDTQYF.

This clone has a single count. The CDR3 reads CASSQGLALYEQYF. The CDR3 coding sequence is TGCGCCAGCAGCCAAGGACTAGCGCTGTACGAGCAGTACTTC. This chain uses TRBV4-3 with TRBJ2-7, with 8 bases that match TRBD2. Germline loops: CDR1 LGHNA, CDR2 YSLEER. This CDR3 has 14 residues. The junction had 3 bases not matched to a gene; V was cut back by 1 base and J by 4 bases.

V usage is TRBV14 and J usage is TRBJ2-7; tentatively, D is TRBD2 (5 bases). V lost 1 base and J 9 bases, leaving 13 bases between the germline ends. The V gene's germline CDR1 is SGHDN and CDR2 FVKESK. The CDR3 runs 13 residues. The CDR3 region has the DNA TGTGCCAGCAGCCAAGGGACTTCTACGGCGCAGTACTTC. Translated, it gives CASSQGTSTAQYF. Complete variable domain (other parts from reference TRBV14 and TRBJ2-7): EAGVTQFPSHSVIEKGQTVTLRCDPISGHDNLYWYRRVMGKEIKFLLHFVKESKQDESGMPNNRFLAERTGGTYSTLKVQPAELEDSGVYFCASSQGTSTAQYFGPGTRLTVT.

The chain couples TRBV7-9 to TRBJ2-5; 8 bases fit TRBD2. The CDR3 is 14 residues long. Germline CDR1 SEHNR, CDR2 FQNEAQ (reference sequence). V trimming: 1 base; J trimming: 5 bases; junction bases outside the gene matches: 3. The CDR3 bases are TGTGCCAGCAGCTTAGTTAGCGGGATGGAGACCCAGTACTTC. This sequence encodes CASSLVSGMETQYF.

The gene calls are TRBV7-2 and TRBJ1-5, with D possibly TRBD1 on 5 matching bases. This CDR3 spans 15 amino acids. Trimming shortened V by 3 bases and J by 7 bases, and 16 bases separated the two germline ends. Germline V gives CDR1 SGHTA, CDR2 FQGNSA. The CDR3 DNA follows: TGTGCCAGCAGCTTGGGCCTCCGACGGGGGCAGCCCCAGCATTTT. This encodes CASSLGLRRGQPQHF. The full variable domain, its missing parts supplied by reference TRBV7-2 and TRBJ1-5, is GAGVSQSPSNKVTEKGKDVELRCDPISGHTALYWYRQSLGQGLEFLIYFQGNSAPDKSGLPSDRFSAERTGGSVSTLTIQRTQQEDSAVYLCASSLGLRRGQPQHFGDGTRLSIL.

This chain connects TRBV6-5 to TRBJ1-1; D unclear. This CDR3 is built from 13 residues. V dropped 6 bases and J dropped 11 bases, with 19 bases sitting between them. In germline, CDR1 is MNHEY, CDR2 SVGAGI. CDR3 coding DNA: TGTGCCAGCAGCGAGCCAGAGAGGGTCGACGCTTTCTTT. Translated: CASSEPERVDAFF.

The chain uses TRBV19 and TRBJ2-4, with a weak D call TRBD1 (5 bases). This CDR3 is 14 amino acids long. Germline V gene lookup returns CDR1 LNHDA and CDR2 SQIVND (reference sequence). The ends were cut back, 4 bases at V and 8 bases at J, with 15 bases in the middle. The CDR3 sequence is CASSTRQGYYIQYF. DNA for the CDR3: TGTGCCAGTAGTACCCGTCAGGGATATTACATTCAGTACTTC. Supplemented by reference TRBV19 and TRBJ2-4, the full variable domain reads DGGITQSPKYLFRKEGQNVTLSCEQNLNHDAMYWYRQDPGQGLRLIYYSQIVNDFQKGDIAEGYSVSREKKESFPLTVTSAQKNPTAFYLCASSTRQGYYIQYFGAGTRLSVL.

The genes are TRBV7-8 and TRBJ2-7; 8 bases fit TRBD2. This CDR3 region has 14 residues. Trimming at V came to 7 bases and at J to 4 bases, leaving 9 bases not matched to a gene. Germline CDR1 SGHVS, CDR2 FQNEAQ. CDR3 DNA: TGTGCCAGCACCGGGGGGGCTAGCAGGTACGAGCAGTACTTC. This sequence encodes CASTGGASRYEQYF.

The chain is built from TRBV9 and TRBJ2-3; D gene unclear. V was clipped by 3 bases and J by 2 bases, with 7 bases between them. The CDR3 is 13 residues long. The germline V gene has CDR1 SGDLS and CDR2 YYNGEE. CDR3 nucleotide sequence: TGTGCCAGCAGCGAGCGATACACAGATACGCAGTATTTT. As protein: CASSERYTDTQYF. The whole variable domain, filled in from reference TRBV9 and TRBJ2-3, reads DSGVTQTPKHLITATGQRVTLRCSPRSGDLSVYWYQQSLDQGLQFLIQYYNGEERAKGNILERFSAQQFPDLHSELNLSSLELGDSALYFCASSERYTDTQYFGPGTRLTVL.

J is TRBJ2-7 and V is TRBV18, with 8 positions matching TRBD1. Looked up from germline, CDR1 is KGHSH and CDR2 is LQKENI. The CDR3 extends over 14 amino acids. The V segment lost 3 bases and the J segment 3 bases; nucleotides outside the gene matches: 4. The CDR3, as DNA: TGTGCCAGCTCACCCGTCGACAGGGGCTACGAGCAGTACTTC. This encodes CASSPVDRGYEQYF.

This chain's CDR3 is CASSQGLVEETQYF. The CDR3 nucleotides read TGTGCCAGCAGCCAAGGACTAGTGGAAGAGACCCAGTACTTC. The V gene is TRBV7-8, the J gene TRBJ2-5; TRBD2 matches 7 bases. The CDR3 is 14 residues long. V lost 5 bases and J lost 3; bases outside the gene matches: 6. The germline V gene encodes CDR1 SGHVS and CDR2 FQNEAQ.

This rearrangement joins TRBV28 to TRBJ1-1; D unresolved. CDR1 is MDHEN and CDR2 is SYDVKM in the germline V gene. V shed 8 bases and J shed 4 bases, with 17 bases lying between them. The CDR3 totals 14 residues. CDR3 sequence reads: CASRKMRDSTEAFF. CDR3 DNA sequence: TGTGCCAGCCGTAAAATGAGGGATTCCACTGAAGCTTTCTTT. The full variable domain, its missing parts supplied by reference TRBV28 and TRBJ1-1, is DVKVTQSSRYLVKRTGEKVFLECVQDMDHENMFWYRQDPGLGLRLIYFSYDVKMKEKGDIPEGYSVSREKKERFSLILESASTNQTSMYLCASRKMRDSTEAFFGQGTRLTVV.

The count of this clone is one. V and J are TRBV9 and TRBJ2-2, with D possibly called TRBD1 or TRBD2 (6 bases each). The length of the CDR3 is 18 residues. CDR1 SGDLS and CDR2 YYNGEE come from the germline V gene. V lost 0 bases, J lost 3 bases, and 18 bases lay in between. The CDR3 loop is CASSVGGANSRDTGELFF. The CDR3 DNA reads TGTGCCAGCAGCGTAGGGGGGGCGAACTCGAGGGACACCGGGGAGCTGTTTTTT.

The rearrangement uses TRBV7-6 and TRBJ2-6, with no clear D. This CDR3 spans 15 amino acids. Germline V lookup: CDR1 SGHVS, CDR2 FNYEAQ. Deletions cut 5 bases from V and 1 base from J, with 9 bases between. The CDR3 sequence is CASSPFGSGANVLTF. The CDR3 DNA is TGTGCCAGCAGCCCGTTTGGGTCTGGGGCCAACGTCCTGACTTTC.

The chain employs TRBV6-5 and TRBJ2-1; perhaps D is TRBD1 or TRBD2 (5 bases each). The V end lost 4 bases, the J end lost 2 bases, and 15 bases lay between the germline ends. Germline V gene lookup returns CDR1 MNHEY and CDR2 SVGAGI. The CDR3 totals 16 residues. Here the CDR3 reads CASSSPEGSTYNEQFF. In DNA form, the CDR3 reads TGTGCCAGCAGTTCCCCCGAGGGGAGTACCTACAATGAGCAGTTCTTC.

In this sample, this clone turned up a few times. The chain combines TRBV28 with TRBJ1-5, with 7 bases fitting TRBD1. Germline CDR1 is MDHEN and CDR2 is SYDVKM. The CDR3 loop spans 13 amino acids. V gave up 7 bases and J gave up 5 bases; unmatched junction bases: 5. This CDR3 reads CASTTGDYQPQHF. The CDR3 DNA is TGTGCCAGCACTACAGGGGACTATCAGCCCCAGCATTTT.

For this clone: This specimen includes other DNA sequences encoding the same CDR3. The V and J genes are TRBV29-1 and TRBJ2-3; 9 nucleotides agree with TRBD2. J lost 1 base, V lost 6 bases, and 5 bases had no gene match. Germline CDR1 SQVTM, CDR2 ANQGSEA. The CDR3 runs to 14 residues. The CDR3 region is CSVRRLAGTDTQYF. CDR3 nucleotides: TGCAGCGTCCGCAGACTAGCGGGCACAGATACGCAGTATTTT.

The chain combines TRBV28 with TRBJ2-3; D is ambiguous. The germline V and J ends were trimmed by 5 bases and 1 base, with 7 bases remaining between them. This CDR3 region has 13 residues. Germline assignment: CDR1 MDHEN and CDR2 SYDVKM. The CDR3 region has the DNA TGTGCCAGCAGTGATGCGGGCACAGATACGCAGTATTTT. Translated, it gives CASSDAGTDTQYF.

This rearrangement joins TRBV7-2 to TRBJ1-2; D call uncertain. Germline V lookup: CDR1 SGHTA, CDR2 FQGNSA. The germline V and J ends were trimmed by 1 base and 3 bases, with 9 bases remaining between them. The CDR3 is 14 amino acids. CDR3 in amino acids: CASSLDPGDYGYTF. In DNA, the CDR3 is TGTGCCAGCAGCTTAGATCCGGGCGACTATGGCTACACCTTC.

The chain links TRBV6-8 to TRBJ1-4; tentatively, D is TRBD1 (6 bases). V lost 7 bases to trimming and J lost 3 bases, with 18 bases between them. Germline V gene sequence: CDR1 MNHGY, CDR2 SAAAGT. The CDR3 consists of 16 residues. The CDR3 region is CASTVHDRSPNEKLFF. CDR3 coding DNA: TGTGCCAGCACAGTACATGACAGGAGTCCTAATGAAAAACTGTTTTTT.